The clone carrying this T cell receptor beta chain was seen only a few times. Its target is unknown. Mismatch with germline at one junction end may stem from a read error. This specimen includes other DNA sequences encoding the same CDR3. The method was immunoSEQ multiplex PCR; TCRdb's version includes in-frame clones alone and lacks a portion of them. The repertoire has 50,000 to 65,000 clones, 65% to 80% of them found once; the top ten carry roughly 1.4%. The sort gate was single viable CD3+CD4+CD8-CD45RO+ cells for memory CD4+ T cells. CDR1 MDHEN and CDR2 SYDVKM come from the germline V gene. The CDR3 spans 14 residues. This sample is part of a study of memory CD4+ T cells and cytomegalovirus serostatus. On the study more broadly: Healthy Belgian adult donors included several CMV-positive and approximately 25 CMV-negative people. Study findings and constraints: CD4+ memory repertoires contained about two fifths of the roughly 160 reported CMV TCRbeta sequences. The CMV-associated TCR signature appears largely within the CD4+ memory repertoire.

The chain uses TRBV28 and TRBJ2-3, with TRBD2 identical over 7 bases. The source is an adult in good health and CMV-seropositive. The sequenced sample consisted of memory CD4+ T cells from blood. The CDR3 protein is CASSLGAGVDTQYF. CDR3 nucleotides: TGTGCCAGTAGTTTAGGGGCGGGAGTAGATACGCAGTATTTT.